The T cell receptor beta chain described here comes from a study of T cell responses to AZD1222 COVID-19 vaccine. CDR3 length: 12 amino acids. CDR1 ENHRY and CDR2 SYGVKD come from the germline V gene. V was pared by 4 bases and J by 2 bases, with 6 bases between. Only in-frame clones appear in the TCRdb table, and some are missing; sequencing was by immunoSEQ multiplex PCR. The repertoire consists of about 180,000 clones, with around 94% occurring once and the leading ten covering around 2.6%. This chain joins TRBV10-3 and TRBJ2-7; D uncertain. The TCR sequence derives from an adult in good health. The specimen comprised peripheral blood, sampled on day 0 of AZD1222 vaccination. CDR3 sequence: CAISGPTYEQYF. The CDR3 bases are TGTGCCATCAGTGGGCCTACCTACGAGCAGTACTTC.